Listed below are T cell receptor beta chains from one sample, sequenced in a study of shared clonotypes between healthy human individuals. Data came from immunoSEQ multiplex PCR; TCRdb stores just in-frame clones and leaves some out. The repertoire holds about 710,000 clones, with approximately 72% as singletons. The specimen sequenced was memory CD4+ T cells sorted from blood. The source is a woman in her twenties or thirties in good health. Each CDR3 is given with its conserved first and last residue. The D gene is left open where the match is weak. Size values are once, few and many counts, or a class for expanded clones, and some rows have none.

v_call	clone_size	j_call	d_call	cdr3_aa	cdr3_nt
TRBV9	NA	TRBJ2-1	TRBD2	CASSIAGTSIEQFF	TGTGCCAGCAGCATAGCCGGGACTAGCATTGAGCAGTTCTTC
TRBV6-6	NA	TRBJ1-4	NA	CASSRWTDGTNEKLFF	TGTGCCAGCAGTCGGTGGACAGATGGGACTAATGAAAAACTGTTTTTT
TRBV14	NA	TRBJ1-1	NA	CASSHMGALAFF	TGTGCCAGCAGCCATATGGGGGCCTTGGCTTTCTTT
TRBV18	NA	TRBJ1-1	TRBD1	CASSKGQGKDEAFF	TGTGCCAGCTCCAAGGGACAGGGTAAAGACGAAGCTTTCTTT
TRBV11-2	NA	TRBJ2-1	TRBD1	CASSWGTGDHEQFF	TGTGCCAGCAGCTGGGGGACAGGGGACCATGAGCAGTTCTTC
TRBV5-6	NA	TRBJ1-5	NA	CASSDGNQPQHF	TGTGCCAGCAGTGACGGGAATCAGCCCCAGCATTTT
TRBV27	NA	TRBJ2-7	TRBD2	CASSRARAGRGYEQYF	TGTGCCAGCAGTAGGGCGCGGGCAGGGAGGGGTTACGAGCAGTACTTC
TRBV15	NA	TRBJ2-1	NA	CATSQTVAGRGNEQFF	TGTGCCACCAGCCAAACCGTGGCAGGGCGAGGGAATGAGCAGTTCTTC
TRBV19	NA	TRBJ2-3	TRBD1	CASSIRTGTGTDTQYF	TGTGCCAGTAGTATACGGACCGGGACAGGGACAGATACGCAGTATTTT
TRBV9	NA	TRBJ2-7	NA	CASSVDGPSYEQYF	TGTGCCAGCAGCGTAGACGGACCCTCCTACGAGCAGTACTTC
TRBV5-1	NA	TRBJ1-3	TRBD1	CASSPWDSSGNTIYF	TGCGCCAGCAGCCCGTGGGACAGCTCTGGAAACACCATATATTTT
TRBV18	NA	TRBJ2-7	TRBD2	CASSPTSATYEQYF	TGTGCCAGCTCACCCACTAGCGCTACCTACGAGCAGTACTTC
TRBV6-6	NA	TRBJ1-2	NA	CASSSPTESTYGYTF	TGTGCCAGCAGTTCTCCGACAGAGAGCACCTATGGCTACACCTTC
TRBV27	few	TRBJ2-2	TRBD2	CASSLRLAGAGELFF	TGTGCCAGCAGTTTAAGACTAGCGGGAGCCGGGGAGCTGTTTTTT
TRBV2	many	TRBJ1-5	TRBD1	CASSEETGAGQPQHF	TGTGCCAGCAGTGAAGAGACAGGGGCCGGTCAGCCCCAGCATTTT
TRBV7-2	NA	TRBJ2-7	TRBD1	CASSLEGTGVAGQYF	TGTGCCAGCAGCTTAGAGGGGACAGGGGTGGCGGGACAGTACTTC
TRBV7-9	few	TRBJ2-6	TRBD1	CASSLRQGIDVLTF	TGTGCCAGCAGCTTAAGACAGGGCATAGACGTCCTGACTTTC
TRBV25-1	many	TRBJ2-7	TRBD1	CASSGGQLYEQYF	TGTGCCAGCAGTGGGGGACAGCTCTACGAGCAGTACTTC
TRBV7-8	NA	TRBJ2-3	NA	CASSLEAPTSTDTQYF	TGTGCCAGCAGCTTAGAGGCGCCAACTAGCACAGATACGCAGTATTTT
TRBV5-1	NA	TRBJ1-6	TRBD1	CASSLTGVDSPLHF	TGCGCCAGCAGCTTAACAGGGGTTGATTCACCCCTCCACTTT
TRBV5-1	NA	TRBJ2-1	NA	CASSWGGIDNEQFF	TGCGCCAGCAGCTGGGGCGGGATTGACAATGAGCAGTTCTTC
TRBV18	NA	TRBJ2-3	NA	CASSRRDFTDTQYF	TGTGCCAGCTCCCGAAGGGACTTCACAGATACGCAGTATTTT
TRBV30	NA	TRBJ2-4	NA	CAWSPSSRGGQYF	TGTGCCTGGAGCCCCAGTAGCAGGGGGGGCCAGTACTTC
TRBV6-5	NA	TRBJ2-3	NA	CASSYDLTSDTQYF	TGTGCCAGCAGTTATGACCTGACATCAGATACGCAGTATTTT
TRBV7-9	NA	TRBJ2-2	NA	CASRGAVNTGELFF	TGTGCCAGCCGCGGGGCGGTTAACACCGGGGAGCTGTTTTTT
TRBV5-1	NA	TRBJ2-3	NA	CASRIGQGTDTQYF	TGCGCCAGCAGGATAGGGCAGGGCACAGATACGCAGTATTTT
TRBV6-6	NA	TRBJ1-2	NA	CASREKGAGYTF	TGTGCCAGCAGGGAGAAAGGGGCTGGCTACACCTTC
TRBV11-1	NA	TRBJ2-7	NA	CASSLNVEGPPEQYF	TGTGCCAGCAGCTTGAATGTTGAGGGTCCTCCCGAGCAGTACTTC
TRBV5-1	NA	TRBJ1-1	NA	CASSLFQGGDTEAFF	TGCGCCAGCAGCTTGTTCCAGGGCGGGGACACTGAAGCTTTCTTT
TRBV30	NA	TRBJ1-5	NA	CAWSRGPNQPQHF	TGTGCCTGGAGTCGGGGGCCCAATCAGCCCCAGCATTTT
TRBV10-2	NA	TRBJ2-4	TRBD2	CASSEGGSGNIQYF	TGCGCCAGCAGTGAGGGCGGGAGTGGGAACATTCAGTACTTC
TRBV28	once	TRBJ1-5	NA	CASSPGGVLSGQPQHF	TGTGCCAGCAGTCCCGGGGGGGTCTTATCGGGTCAGCCCCAGCATTTT
TRBV7-9	NA	TRBJ2-5	NA	CASSLAISQRAATQYF	TGTGCCAGCAGCTTAGCGATCTCGCAGAGGGCAGCGACCCAGTACTTC
TRBV5-4	NA	TRBJ2-3	TRBD1	CASRGQGAIGDTQYF	TGTGCCAGCAGGGGACAGGGGGCGATCGGAGATACGCAGTATTTT
TRBV5-8	once	TRBJ2-2	NA	CASSTPGVNTGELFF	TGTGCCAGCAGCACGCCCGGGGTAAACACCGGGGAGCTGTTTTTT